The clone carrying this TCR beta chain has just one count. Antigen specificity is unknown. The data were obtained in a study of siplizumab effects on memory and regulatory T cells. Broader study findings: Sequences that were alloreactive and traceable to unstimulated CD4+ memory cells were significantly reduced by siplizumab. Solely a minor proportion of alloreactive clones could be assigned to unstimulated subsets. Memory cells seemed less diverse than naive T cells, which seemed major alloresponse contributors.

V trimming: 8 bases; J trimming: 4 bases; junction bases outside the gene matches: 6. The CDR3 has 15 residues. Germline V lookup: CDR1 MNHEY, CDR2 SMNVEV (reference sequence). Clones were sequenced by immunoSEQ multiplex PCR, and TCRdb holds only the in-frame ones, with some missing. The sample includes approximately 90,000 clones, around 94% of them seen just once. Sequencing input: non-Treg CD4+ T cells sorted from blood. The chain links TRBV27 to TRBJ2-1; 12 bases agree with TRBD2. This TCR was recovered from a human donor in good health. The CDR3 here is CASSRTSGEYNEQFF. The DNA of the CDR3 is TGTGCCAGCTCGCGGACTAGCGGGGAATACAATGAGCAGTTCTTC.